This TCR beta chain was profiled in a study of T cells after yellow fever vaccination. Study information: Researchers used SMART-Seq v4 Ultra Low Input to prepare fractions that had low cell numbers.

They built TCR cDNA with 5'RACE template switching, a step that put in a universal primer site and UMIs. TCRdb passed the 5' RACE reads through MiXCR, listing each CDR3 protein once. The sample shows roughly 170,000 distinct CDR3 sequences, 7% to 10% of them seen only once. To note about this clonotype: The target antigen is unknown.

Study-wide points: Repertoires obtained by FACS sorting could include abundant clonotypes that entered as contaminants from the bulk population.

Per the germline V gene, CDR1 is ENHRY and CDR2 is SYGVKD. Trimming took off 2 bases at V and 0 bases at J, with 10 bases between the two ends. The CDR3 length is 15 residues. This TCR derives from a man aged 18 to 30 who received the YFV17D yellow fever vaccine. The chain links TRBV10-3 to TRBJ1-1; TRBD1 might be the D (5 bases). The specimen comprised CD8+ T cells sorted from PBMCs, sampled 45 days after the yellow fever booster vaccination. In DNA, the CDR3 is TGTGCCATCAGTGAGCCGGGACGGGTGAACACTGAAGCTTTCTTT. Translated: CAISEPGRVNTEAFF.